The clone carrying this T cell receptor beta chain showed up many times. The antigen remains unidentified. The data originate from a study of identical twins. TCRdb used MiXCR to reprocess the 5' RACE reads, holding one entry per CDR3 protein. The sample records a few hundred thousand distinct CDR3 sequences, about a fifth being singletons. Overall study results and limits: Insertions ran lower in abundant cord blood beta clonotypes, though not in memory repertoires. These conclusions were based on statistical analysis (cross-sectional, not following the same donors). Diverse VJ usage suggested most zero-insertion clonotypes were not invariant T cells.

Germline assignment: CDR1 SGHTA and CDR2 FQGNSA. The V and J ends lost 5 bases and 6 bases, in that order; junction bases with no gene match: 10. The CDR3 is 16 amino acids. This receptor was identified in a man over 45 in good health. The sequencing input was naive T cells sorted from blood. This chain connects TRBV7-2 to TRBJ2-1; 10 nucleotides match TRBD2. CDR3 in DNA: TGTGCCAGCAGCCTACGAGCGGGGGGGCCAAGCAATGAGCAGTTCTTC. As protein: CASSLRAGGPSNEQFF.